This TCR beta chain was recorded in a study of OX40 agonist ivuxolimab in advanced cancers. Note on this clone: Its antigen remains unidentified.

Points from the study as a whole: Both CD4+ and CD8+ T cell populations in blood had undergone clonal expansion by week 6 at 0.1 to 3.0 mg/kg.

The germline gives CDR1 LGHNA, CDR2 YSLEER. Trimming removed 1 base at V and 0 bases at J, with 10 bases between. This CDR3 has 16 amino acids. Generated by immunoSEQ multiplex PCR, the TCRdb table keeps only in-frame clones and is missing some. The sample has tens of thousands of clones; 82% are singletons. This specimen consisted of CD4+ or CD8+ T cells sorted from blood, obtained in a trial of the OX40 agonist ivuxolimab. The receptor comes from an adult with an advanced solid tumor such as melanoma, head and neck, liver or kidney cancer. The gene calls are TRBV4-3 and TRBJ1-3; the D is unclear. DNA for the CDR3: TGCGCCAGCAGCCAAGGAAAGGGCTCCTCTGGAAACACCATATATTTT. Translation: CASSQGKGSSGNTIYF.